This T cell receptor beta chain derives from a study of human T cells and chemical hapten exposure. The study, taken as a whole, reports: Controls formed significantly fewer large CDR3 similarity clusters than expanded TCRs did. The study found that PT1 expanded TCR counts correlated positively with patch test score.

This clonotype was found a few times. Antigen: not known. In the original processing: TCR counts had a median of about 99,000 per sample and spanned about 23,224 to 750,000. Each CDR3 protein gets one entry after TCRdb re-called the RACE reads with MiXCR. TCRdb, rather than the study authors, made the V and J calls. This table holds fewer than 130,000 distinct CDR3 sequences, around 10% found once. The time point was: patch test 1, 2 weeks after DPC sensitization. Treatment given: therapeutic diphenylcyclopropenone sensitization with weekly scalp DPC. Germline V gives CDR1 MNHEY, CDR2 SVGEGT. CDR3 length: 14 residues. V gave up 2 bases and J gave up 3 bases, with 11 bases separating them.

The sample consisted of whole blood, taken in connection with sensitization to the hapten diphenylcyclopropenone (DPC). V usage is TRBV6-2 or TRBV6-3 and J usage is TRBJ2-7, with a possible D match to TRBD1 (5 bases). This receptor was taken from a woman between 40 and 50 years old with alopecia areata. Some clones in this sample may be carry-over from other donors' samples. As DNA, the CDR3 is TGTGCCAGCAGTTACGGCAGGGTAATCTACGAGCAGTACTTC. Protein: CASSYGRVIYEQYF.